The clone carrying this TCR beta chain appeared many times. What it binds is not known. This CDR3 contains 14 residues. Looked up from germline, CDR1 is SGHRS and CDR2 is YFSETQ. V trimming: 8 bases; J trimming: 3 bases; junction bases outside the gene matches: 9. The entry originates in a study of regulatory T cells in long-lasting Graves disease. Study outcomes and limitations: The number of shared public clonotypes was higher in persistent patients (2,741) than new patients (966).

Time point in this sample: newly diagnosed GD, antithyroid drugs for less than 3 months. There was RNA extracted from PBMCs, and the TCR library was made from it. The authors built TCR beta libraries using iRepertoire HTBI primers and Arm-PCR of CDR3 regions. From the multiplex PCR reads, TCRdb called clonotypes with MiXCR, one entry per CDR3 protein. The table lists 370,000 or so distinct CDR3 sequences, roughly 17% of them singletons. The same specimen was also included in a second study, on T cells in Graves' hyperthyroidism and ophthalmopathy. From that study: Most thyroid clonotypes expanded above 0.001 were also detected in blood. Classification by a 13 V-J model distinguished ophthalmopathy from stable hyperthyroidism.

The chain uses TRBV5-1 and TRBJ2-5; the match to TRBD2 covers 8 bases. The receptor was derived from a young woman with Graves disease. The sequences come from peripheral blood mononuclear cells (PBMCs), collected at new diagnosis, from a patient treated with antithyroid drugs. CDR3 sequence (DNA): TGCGCCAGGAGCGGGAGAGGGGGGAAAGAGACCCAGTACTTC. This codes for CARSGRGGKETQYF.